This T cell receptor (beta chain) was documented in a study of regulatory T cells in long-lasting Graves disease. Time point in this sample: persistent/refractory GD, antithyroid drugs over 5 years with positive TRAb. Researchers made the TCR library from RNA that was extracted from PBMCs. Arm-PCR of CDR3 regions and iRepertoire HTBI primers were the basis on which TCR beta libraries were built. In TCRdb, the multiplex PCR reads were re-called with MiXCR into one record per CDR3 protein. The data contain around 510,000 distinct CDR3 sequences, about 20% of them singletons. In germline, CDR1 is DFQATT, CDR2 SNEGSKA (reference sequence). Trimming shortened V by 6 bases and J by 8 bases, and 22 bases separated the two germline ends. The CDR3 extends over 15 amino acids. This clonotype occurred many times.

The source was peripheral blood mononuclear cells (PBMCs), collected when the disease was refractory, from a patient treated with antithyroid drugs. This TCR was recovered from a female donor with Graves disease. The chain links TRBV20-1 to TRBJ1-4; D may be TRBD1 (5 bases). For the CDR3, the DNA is TGCAGTGCCCCCACGGCGCGAGGGGTCAGGGAAAAACTGTTTTTT. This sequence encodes CSAPTARGVREKLFF.